The T cell receptor beta chain under discussion was sequenced for a study of blood T cells in healthy people across ages. Notes on the study in general: Naive and antigen-experienced cells were not separated, limiting conclusive comparison. Estimates drawn from one million T cells were deemed to understate diversity. Older individuals had lower TCR beta diversity per million T cells (the decline was roughly linear).

Researchers report isolating at least 6 million PBMCs per sample. This clonotype was seen more than once but under ten times. Its specificity is unknown. This CDR3 spans 14 amino acids. Germline V gene sequence: CDR1 DFQATT, CDR2 SNEGSKA (reference sequence). V gave up 5 bases and J gave up 1 base; unmatched junction bases: 2. Primers used in a second PCR of roughly 7 to 12 cycles were a sample-barcoded 5' primer and a J-beta primer mix. In TCRdb, the 5' RACE reads were re-called with MiXCR into one record per CDR3 protein. The sample yields 1.5 million to 2 million distinct CDR3 sequences, roughly 28% seen once.

The TCR originated in a woman in her 30s in good health. This rearrangement joins TRBV20-1 to TRBJ2-3; 11 positions match TRBD2. Source material: blood. CDR3: CSAPGLAGTDTQYF. Here the CDR3 DNA reads TGCAGTGCTCCGGGACTAGCGGGCACAGATACGCAGTATTTT.